This T cell receptor beta chain is from a study of shared clonotypes between healthy human individuals. Study conclusions and caveats: Investigators expected sequencing depth to affect clonotype sharing among donors.

About this clone itself: As yet, its antigen is unknown. This specimen includes other DNA sequences encoding the same CDR3.

Trimming stripped 3 bases from V and 8 bases from J, with 10 bases between. From germline, CDR1 is KGHSH and CDR2 LQKENI. This CDR3 has 12 amino acids. Deep was the level used in running the assay. Over several immunoSEQ plates, each subset's genomic DNA was distributed in even portions. The assay was immunoSEQ multiplex PCR, and TCRdb's table has in-frame clones only and misses some. The table records approximately 510,000 clones, around 74% of them present only once. The TCR originated in a woman in her thirties or forties in good health. Some clones in this sample may be carry-over from other donors' samples. The rearrangement uses TRBV18 and TRBJ1-1; no reliable D call. Sample: PBMCs. This CDR3 reads CASSPFEGEAFF. CDR3 DNA: TGTGCCAGCTCACCCTTCGAGGGAGAAGCTTTCTTT.